This T cell receptor (beta chain) derives from a study of cytomegalovirus exposure and HLA in healthy donors. General study points: First-cohort TCR clusters were later found to tend to co-occur in the 120 validation repertoires.

Here immunoSEQ multiplex PCR was the method, and the copy in TCRdb shows in-frame clones only, minus some. This table has 250,000 or so clones, roughly nine tenths appearing once. As regards this clone: As yet, its antigen is unknown.

Germline V gene lookup returns CDR1 LNHNV and CDR2 YYDKDF (reference sequence). The CDR3 spans 17 residues. V was cut by 2 bases and J by 6 bases, with 19 bases left in between. The donors were part of the validation cohort, which consisted of roughly 110 subjects and was separate from the first cohort of 670 or so subjects. This TCR came from a man in his late teens or twenties in good health and CMV-seropositive. The sequenced sample consisted of PBMCs. This chain links TRBV15 with TRBJ2-2; D possibly corresponds to TRBD2 (6 bases). In nucleotides, the CDR3 is TGTGCCACCAGCAGATTCAGACCGGGACTCTCCTCCGGGGAGCTGTTTTTT. It specifies CATSRFRPGLSSGELFF.